The clone carrying this T cell receptor beta chain was seen at least ten times. Its target is unknown. Unique molecular identifiers tagged individual cDNA molecules. TCRdb itself ran the 5' RACE reads through MiXCR, one entry per CDR3 protein. The repertoire holds some 32,000 distinct CDR3 sequences, with around 6.6% as singletons. The CDR3 has 13 residues. Trimming removed 6 bases at V and 3 bases at J, with 11 bases between. The data originate from a study of early T cells in non-severe SARS-CoV-2 infection. Overall study results and limits: VDJdb-based matching was biased toward anti-spike CD8 responses and missed private and CD4 specificities.

Material: whole blood. The receptor was isolated from an adult who was a healthcare worker with PCR-confirmed SARS-CoV-2 infection or an uninfected control (not recorded which). The rearrangement links TRBV12-3 or TRBV12-4 to TRBJ1-2; no reliable D call. The CDR3 bases are TGTGCCAGCAGCCCTGGCGAACACTATGGCTACACCTTC. Its translation: CASSPGEHYGYTF.